These 28 T cell receptor beta chains were sequenced from one sample in a study of cytomegalovirus exposure and HLA in healthy donors. The table came from immunoSEQ multiplex PCR; TCRdb's copy has only in-frame clones and leaves some out. The sample records more than 130,000 clones, just over 85% being singletons. Sequencing was carried out using PBMCs. The receptors originated from a woman under 30 in good health and CMV-seropositive.

The V gene is TRBV7-2, the J gene TRBJ1-2, with 7 bases identical to TRBD1. CDR3 length: 15 amino acids. The germline CDR1 and CDR2 sequences are SGHTA and FQGNSA. The junction had 6 bases not matched to a gene; V was cut back by 1 base and J by 4 bases. CDR3 protein: CASSLGQGVSYGYTF. CDR3 nucleotides: TGTGCCAGCAGCTTAGGACAGGGCGTTAGCTATGGCTACACCTTC.

J is TRBJ2-1 and V is TRBV19; tentative D call: TRBD2 (7 bases). Germline values: CDR1 LNHDA, CDR2 SQIVND (reference sequence). The V end lost 5 bases, the J end lost 8 bases, and 19 bases lay between the germline ends. This CDR3 contains 15 residues. The chain's CDR3 is CASSPSWGGVYEQFF. In DNA, the CDR3 is TGTGCCAGTAGTCCTTCGTGGGGGGGCGTTTATGAGCAGTTCTTC.

The rearrangement uses TRBV27 and TRBJ2-2; D possibly corresponds to TRBD1 (6 bases). The CDR3 consists of 15 residues. Germline loops: CDR1 MNHEY, CDR2 SMNVEV (reference sequence). The germline V and J ends were trimmed by 5 bases and 5 bases, with 15 bases remaining between them. DNA of the CDR3: TGTGCCAGCAGTCTCTTAGGGGGACCTACCGGGGAGCTGTTTTTT. Translation gives CASSLLGGPTGELFF.

This clone was found once. The chain employs TRBV2 and TRBJ1-1; D is possibly TRBD1 (5 bases). Germline V gene sequence: CDR1 SNHLY, CDR2 FYNNEI. Trimming removed 4 bases at V and 2 bases at J, with 8 bases between. This CDR3 is built from 13 residues. The CDR3 bases are TGTGCCAGCAGTGGCCAGGGAAACACTGAAGCTTTCTTT. It translates to CASSGQGNTEAFF.

V is TRBV28 and J is TRBJ1-2, with D perhaps TRBD1 (6 bases). Trimming shortened V by 3 bases and J by 0 bases, and 14 bases separated the two germline ends. Per germline, CDR1 MDHEN and CDR2 SYDVKM. The CDR3 covers 16 residues. The DNA of the CDR3 is TGTGCCAGCAGTTTCGCCGACAGGAGAGCTAACTATGGCTACACCTTC. It specifies CASSFADRRANYGYTF.

The V call is TRBV20-1, the J call TRBJ2-5, with D perhaps TRBD1 (6 bases). V lost 5 bases to trimming and J lost 5 bases, with 9 bases between them. The CDR3 is 11 residues long. From germline, CDR1 is DFQATT and CDR2 SNEGSKA (reference sequence). In DNA form, the CDR3 reads TGCAGTGCTGTTACAGGGGAGACCCAGTACTTC. It encodes CSAVTGETQYF.

This sequence joins TRBV28 and TRBJ1-2; 7 nucleotides agree with TRBD1. The J segment lost 7 bases and the V segment lost 5 bases, leaving 10 bases of the junction unmatched. CDR3 size: 14 residues. Germline CDR1 MDHEN, CDR2 SYDVKM. As DNA, the CDR3 is TGTGCCAGCAGTCTGGGACAGCACGGGACTGGCTACACCTTC. As protein: CASSLGQHGTGYTF.

The chain employs TRBV19 and TRBJ2-2; D is undetermined. Germline V lookup: CDR1 LNHDA, CDR2 SQIVND (reference sequence). V dropped 7 bases and J dropped 3 bases, with 9 bases sitting between them. This CDR3 region has 13 residues. The CDR3 coding sequence is TGTGCCAGTAAGACTCGGGACACCGGGGAGCTGTTTTTT. This encodes CASKTRDTGELFF.

The chain carries TRBV30 and TRBJ2-2; D is ambiguous. The length of the CDR3 is 14 residues. The germline V gene has CDR1 GTSNPN and CDR2 SVGIG (reference sequence). V gave up 4 bases and J gave up 1 base, with 10 bases separating them. The CDR3 loop is CAWKPNWNTGELFF. Written as DNA, the CDR3 is TGTGCCTGGAAACCCAACTGGAACACCGGGGAGCTGTTTTTT.

The rearrangement links TRBV6-1 to TRBJ2-5, with D possibly TRBD2 on 6 matching bases. Trimming took off 6 bases at V and 4 bases at J, with 18 bases between the two ends. Germline loops: CDR1 MNHNS, CDR2 SASEGT. CDR3 length: 15 residues. CDR3 coding DNA: TGTGCCAGCAGCGACCTAGGCGGGGTAGGAGAGACCCAGTACTTC. This codes for CASSDLGGVGETQYF.

V and J are TRBV5-6 and TRBJ1-1; TRBD1 might be the D (5 bases). This CDR3 has 12 amino acids. Trimming removed 7 bases at V and 7 bases at J, with 14 bases between. CDR1 SGHDT and CDR2 YYEEEE come from the germline V gene. This CDR3 is CASGRTNLEAFF. CDR3 bases: TGTGCCAGCGGACGGACAAACCTTGAAGCTTTCTTT.

The chain links TRBV29-1 to TRBJ1-1; TRBD1 might be the D (6 bases). V dropped 7 bases and J dropped 5 bases, with 14 bases sitting between them. Looked up from germline, CDR1 is SQVTM and CDR2 is ANQGSEA. The length of the CDR3 is 12 residues. The DNA for the CDR3 is TGCAGCGCGGAAGGGGGAAGGACTGAAGCTTTCTTT. It translates to CSAEGGRTEAFF. Supplemented by reference TRBV29-1 and TRBJ1-1, the full variable domain reads SAVISQKPSRDICQRGTSLTIQCQVDSQVTMMFWYRQQPGQSLTLIATANQGSEATYESGFVIDKFPISRPNLTFSTLTVSNMSPEDSSIYLCSAEGGRTEAFFGQGTRLTVV.

The rearrangement joins TRBV27 to TRBJ1-6, with 8 positions matching TRBD1. The germline gives CDR1 MNHEY, CDR2 SMNVEV (reference sequence). CDR3 length: 14 residues. The V segment lost 6 bases and the J segment 9 bases; nucleotides outside the gene matches: 7. For the CDR3, the DNA is TGTGCCAGCAGGATAGACAGGGGAGCTTCACCCCTCCACTTT. Translating gives CASRIDRGASPLHF.

This clone was recorded once. V is TRBV14 and J is TRBJ1-1; D uncertain. Per germline, CDR1 SGHDN and CDR2 FVKESK. The CDR3 sequence is 13 residues long. V lost 4 bases and J lost 0, with 6 bases in between. The CDR3 loop reads CASSLELNTEAFF. The DNA for the CDR3 is TGTGCCAGCAGCCTGGAGTTGAACACTGAAGCTTTCTTT.

The chain combines TRBV5-5 with TRBJ1-3; the D gene is possibly TRBD1 (6 bases). CDR3 length: 20 amino acids. Germline-derived CDR1 and CDR2 are SGHKS and YYEKEE (reference sequence). V dropped 2 bases and J dropped 0 bases, with 24 bases sitting between them. CDR3 DNA sequence: TGTGCCAGCAGCTTTCTCCCCTCCGACAGGTCGTCCATCTCTGGAAACACCATATATTTT. Translation gives CASSFLPSDRSSISGNTIYF.

The chain links TRBV6-1 to TRBJ1-6, with TRBD1 as a possible D gene (6 bases). The CDR3 totals 13 residues. The V gene's germline CDR1 is MNHNS and CDR2 SASEGT. V was shortened by 8 bases and J by 7 bases, with 12 bases between the two germline ends. The DNA of the CDR3 is TGTGCCAGCGTTAACAGGGAAAATTCACCCCTCCACTTT. It encodes CASVNRENSPLHF.

The chain has TRBV12-5 and TRBJ1-2; D is unresolved. The CDR3 is made up of 13 amino acids. V lost 5 bases, J lost 4 bases, and 11 bases lay in between. The germline V gene has CDR1 LGHNT and CDR2 FRNRAP. CDR3 residues: CASGPSGFYGYTF. The CDR3 DNA follows: TGTGCTAGTGGTCCCTCGGGGTTCTATGGCTACACCTTC.

The V call is TRBV30, the J call TRBJ1-2; D is possibly TRBD1 (6 bases). The CDR3 extends over 12 amino acids. V gave up 1 base and J gave up 4 bases, with 7 bases separating them. Per the germline V gene, CDR1 is GTSNPN and CDR2 is SVGIG (reference sequence). The CDR3 DNA is TGTGCCTGGAGTGACAGGGCCTATGGCTACACCTTC. It translates to CAWSDRAYGYTF.

This rearrangement joins TRBV11-2 to TRBJ1-1; D gene uncertain. The CDR3 totals 13 residues. Germline CDR1 is SGHAT and CDR2 is FQNNGV. Between the trimmed V and J ends, which lost 3 bases and 0 bases, there was a span of 5 bases. Written as DNA, the CDR3 is TGTGCCAGCAGCTTTCACATGAACACTGAAGCTTTCTTT. Protein: CASSFHMNTEAFF. The complete variable domain, with remaining parts taken from reference TRBV11-2 and TRBJ1-1, reads EAGVAQSPRYKIIEKRQSVAFWCNPISGHATLYWYQQILGQGPKLLIQFQNNGVVDDSQLPKDRFSAERLKGVDSTLKIQPAKLEDSAVYLCASSFHMNTEAFFGQGTRLTVV.

This clone was detected a few times. The chain joins TRBV30 to TRBJ1-2, with D perhaps TRBD1 (6 bases). Germline-derived CDR1 and CDR2 are GTSNPN and SVGIG (reference sequence). The CDR3 loop spans 14 amino acids. Trimming removed 0 bases at V and 10 bases at J, with 18 bases between. DNA for the CDR3: TGTGCCTGGAGTGTAGGCGCCAGGGGCATCGCCTACACCTTC. Protein sequence: CAWSVGARGIAYTF.

The CDR3 region has the DNA TGCGCCAGCAGCTTGGGCGGGGGCCTATACAATGAGCAGTTCTTC. It is translated as CASSLGGGLYNEQFF. The chain combines TRBV5-1 with TRBJ2-1, with D perhaps matching TRBD2 (7 bases). Germline lookup yields CDR1 SGHRS and CDR2 YFSETQ. V shed 0 bases and J shed 4 bases, with 11 bases lying between them. The CDR3 loop spans 15 amino acids. The full variable domain, rest sourced from reference TRBV5-1 and TRBJ2-1, is KAGVTQTPRYLIKTRGQQVTLSCSPISGHRSVSWYQQTPGQGLQFLFEYFSETQRNKGNFPGRFSGRQFSNSRSEMNVSTLELGDSALYLCASSLGGGLYNEQFFGPGTRLTVL.

The chain links TRBV27 to TRBJ2-7; 8 bases align to TRBD2. The trim removed 5 bases at V and 4 bases at J, leaving 10 bases unmatched. The CDR3 has 15 amino acids. CDR1 MNHEY and CDR2 SMNVEV come from the germline V gene (reference sequence). CDR3 nucleotide sequence: TGTGCCAGCAGTGTACAAAGCGGGGGCCTATACGAGCAGTACTTC. Its translation: CASSVQSGGLYEQYF.

The chain couples TRBV6-1 to TRBJ1-5, with D tentatively TRBD1 (6 bases). V lost 7 bases, J lost 2 bases, and 9 bases lay in between. This CDR3 is built from 13 residues. Germline CDR1 reads MNHNS; CDR2 reads SASEGT. Written as DNA, the CDR3 is TGTGCCAGCAACCACAGGGGCAATCAGCCCCAGCATTTT. Translated, it gives CASNHRGNQPQHF.

The rearrangement links TRBV30 to TRBJ2-3, with TRBD2 identical over 10 bases. The CDR3 has 15 residues. Germline values: CDR1 GTSNPN, CDR2 SVGIG (reference sequence). After removal of 7 bases from V and 1 base from J, the junction contained 8 bases not matched to a gene. The CDR3 loop reads CAYPTAGGGTDTQYF. CDR3 nucleotide sequence: TGTGCCTACCCAACAGCGGGGGGGGGCACAGATACGCAGTATTTT.

The chain couples TRBV27 to TRBJ1-3, with 8 nucleotides matching TRBD1. J lost 4 bases, V lost 5 bases, and 7 bases had no gene match. Germline V gene data show CDR1 as MNHEY and CDR2 as SMNVEV (reference sequence). The CDR3 is 15 residues long. CDR3 sequence (DNA): TGTGCCAGCAGTCTCGGGACAGGCCCCGGAAACACCATATATTTT. Translated: CASSLGTGPGNTIYF.

This chain connects TRBV11-2 to TRBJ1-6; D might be TRBD1 (6 bases). Germline V lookup: CDR1 SGHAT, CDR2 FQNNGV. Trimming removed 6 bases at V and 7 bases at J, with 16 bases between. The CDR3 covers 15 residues. The CDR3 nucleotides read TGTGCCAGCAGAGGAAACAGGGTCGGCAATTCACCCCTCCACTTT. This codes for CASRGNRVGNSPLHF.

The chain couples TRBV28 to TRBJ2-7; D remains unclear. The CDR3 contains 13 residues. Trimming stripped 3 bases from V and 0 bases from J, with 6 bases between. The germline CDR1 and CDR2 sequences are MDHEN and SYDVKM. The CDR3 spells CASSLYTSYEQYF. Written as DNA, the CDR3 is TGTGCCAGCAGTTTGTACACCTCCTACGAGCAGTACTTC.

This chain links TRBV25-1 with TRBJ2-1; 13 positions match TRBD2. CDR3 length: 17 residues. J lost 0 bases, V lost 10 bases, and 9 bases had no gene match. CDR1 is MGHDK and CDR2 is SYGVNS in the germline V gene. The CDR3 region is CATGTSGVGTSYNEQFF. CDR3 bases: TGTGCCACCGGGACTAGCGGGGTCGGGACCTCCTACAATGAGCAGTTCTTC.